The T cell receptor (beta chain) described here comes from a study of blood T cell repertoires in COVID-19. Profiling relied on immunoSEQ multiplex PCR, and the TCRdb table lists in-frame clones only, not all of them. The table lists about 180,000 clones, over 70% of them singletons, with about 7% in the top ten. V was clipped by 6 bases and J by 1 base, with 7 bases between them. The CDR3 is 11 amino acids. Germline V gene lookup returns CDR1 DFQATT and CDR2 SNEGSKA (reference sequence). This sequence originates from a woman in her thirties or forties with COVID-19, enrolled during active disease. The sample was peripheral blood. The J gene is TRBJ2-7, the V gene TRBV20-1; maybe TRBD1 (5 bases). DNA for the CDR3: TGCAGTGCCAGGGTGTCCTACGAGCAGTACTTC. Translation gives CSARVSYEQYF.